Many counts were recorded for the clone carrying this T cell receptor beta chain. The data were taken from a study of sequential checkpoint blockade in melanoma. The treatment denotes: randomized to nivolumab then ipilimumab (arm A) or the reverse (arm B). Assay used: immunoSEQ multiplex PCR; TCRdb lists only in-frame clones, some missing. The sample has roughly 5,400 clones; approximately 30% are singletons. The CDR3 covers 14 residues. V shed 4 bases and J shed 7 bases, with 13 bases lying between them. Sequences were derived from tumor tissue (inferred from file names), sampled from a patient given nivolumab and ipilimumab in sequence. The sequence came from a human donor with melanoma. The chain has TRBV7-1 and TRBJ2-2, with D hard to call. TRBV7-1 is identified as an open reading frame with a role that is uncertain. This CDR3 is CASSLGAGGGELFF. The CDR3 nucleotides read TGTGCCAGCAGCTTAGGCGCCGGTGGCGGGGAGCTGTTTTTT.